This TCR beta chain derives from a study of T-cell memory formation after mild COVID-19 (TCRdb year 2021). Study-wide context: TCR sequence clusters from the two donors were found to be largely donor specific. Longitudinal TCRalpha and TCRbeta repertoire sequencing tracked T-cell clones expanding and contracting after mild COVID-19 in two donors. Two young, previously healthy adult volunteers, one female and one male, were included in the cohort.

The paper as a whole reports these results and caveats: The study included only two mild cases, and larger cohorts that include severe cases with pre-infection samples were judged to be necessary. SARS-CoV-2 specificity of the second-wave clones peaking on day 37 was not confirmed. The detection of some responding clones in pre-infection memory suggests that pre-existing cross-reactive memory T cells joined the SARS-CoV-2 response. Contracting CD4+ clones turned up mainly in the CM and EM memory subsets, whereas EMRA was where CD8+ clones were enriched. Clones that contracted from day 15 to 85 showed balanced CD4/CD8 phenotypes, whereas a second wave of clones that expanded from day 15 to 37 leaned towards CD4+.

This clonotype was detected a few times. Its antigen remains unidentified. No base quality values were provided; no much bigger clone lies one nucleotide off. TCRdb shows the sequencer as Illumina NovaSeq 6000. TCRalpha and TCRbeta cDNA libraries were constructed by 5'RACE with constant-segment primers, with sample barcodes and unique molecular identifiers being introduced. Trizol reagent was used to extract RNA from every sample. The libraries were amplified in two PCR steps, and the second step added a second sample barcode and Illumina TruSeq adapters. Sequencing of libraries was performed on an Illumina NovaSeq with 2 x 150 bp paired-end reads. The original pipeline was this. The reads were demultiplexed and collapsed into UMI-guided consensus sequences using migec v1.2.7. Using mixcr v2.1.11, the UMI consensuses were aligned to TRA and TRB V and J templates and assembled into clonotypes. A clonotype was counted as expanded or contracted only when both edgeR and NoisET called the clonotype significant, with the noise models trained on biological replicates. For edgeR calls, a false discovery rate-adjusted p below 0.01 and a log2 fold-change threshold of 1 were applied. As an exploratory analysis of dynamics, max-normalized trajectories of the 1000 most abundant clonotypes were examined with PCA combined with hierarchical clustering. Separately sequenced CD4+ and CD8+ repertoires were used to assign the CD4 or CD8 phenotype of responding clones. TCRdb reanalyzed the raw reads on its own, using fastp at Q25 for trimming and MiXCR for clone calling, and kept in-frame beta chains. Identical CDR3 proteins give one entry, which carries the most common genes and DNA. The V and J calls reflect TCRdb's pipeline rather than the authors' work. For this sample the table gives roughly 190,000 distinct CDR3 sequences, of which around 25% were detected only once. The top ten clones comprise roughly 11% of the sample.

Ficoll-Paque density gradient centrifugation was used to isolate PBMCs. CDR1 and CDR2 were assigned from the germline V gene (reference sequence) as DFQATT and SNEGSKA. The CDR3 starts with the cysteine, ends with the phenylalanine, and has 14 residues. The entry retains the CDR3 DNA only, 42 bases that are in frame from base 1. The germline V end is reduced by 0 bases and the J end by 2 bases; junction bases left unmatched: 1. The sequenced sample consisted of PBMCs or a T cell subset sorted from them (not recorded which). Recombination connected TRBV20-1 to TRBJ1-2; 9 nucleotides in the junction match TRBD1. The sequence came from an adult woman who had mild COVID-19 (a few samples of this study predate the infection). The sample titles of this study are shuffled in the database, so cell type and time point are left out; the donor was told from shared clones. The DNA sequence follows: TGCAGTGCTAGAGAGGGGACAGGGAACTATGGCTACACCTTC. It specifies CSAREGTGNYGYTF.